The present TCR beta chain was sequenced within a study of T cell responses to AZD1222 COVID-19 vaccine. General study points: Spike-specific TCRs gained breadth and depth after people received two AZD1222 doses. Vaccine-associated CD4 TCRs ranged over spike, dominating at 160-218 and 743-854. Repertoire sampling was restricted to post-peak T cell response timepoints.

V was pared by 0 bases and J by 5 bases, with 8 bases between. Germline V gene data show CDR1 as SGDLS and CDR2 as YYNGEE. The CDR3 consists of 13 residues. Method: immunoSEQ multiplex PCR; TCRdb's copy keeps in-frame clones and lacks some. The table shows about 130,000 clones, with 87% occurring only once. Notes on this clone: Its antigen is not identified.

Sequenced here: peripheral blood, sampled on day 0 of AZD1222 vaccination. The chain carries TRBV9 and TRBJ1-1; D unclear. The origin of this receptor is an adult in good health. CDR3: CASSVEVRTEAFF. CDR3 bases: TGTGCCAGCAGCGTAGAGGTTAGGACTGAAGCTTTCTTT. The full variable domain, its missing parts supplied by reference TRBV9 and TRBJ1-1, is DSGVTQTPKHLITATGQRVTLRCSPRSGDLSVYWYQQSLDQGLQFLIQYYNGEERAKGNILERFSAQQFPDLHSELNLSSLELGDSALYFCASSVEVRTEAFFGQGTRLTVV.